These T cell receptor beta chains were read from a single sample in a study of blood T cell repertoires in COVID-19. Some clones are missing from TCRdb's copy, which holds only in-frame ones; the method was immunoSEQ multiplex PCR. The sample includes fewer than 350,000 clones, roughly nine tenths of them seen just once. Sequencing was done on a sample of peripheral blood. These receptors came from a young woman with COVID-19, enrolled during active disease. CDR3s include the opening cysteine and the closing phenylalanine or tryptophan. A D gene is named only where the DNA matches it firmly. Clone size is stated in some rows and not others, as once, few, many or a class when expanded.

d_gene: TRBD2; j_gene: TRBJ2-1; abundance: -; v_gene: TRBV5-1; CDR3nt: TGCGCCAGCTTCGAGGCGGGTGCGACTAGCGGGGGATACGAGCAGTTCTTC; CDR3aa: CASFEAGATSGGYEQFF
d_gene: -; j_gene: TRBJ2-5; abundance: -; v_gene: TRBV5-1; CDR3nt: TGCGCCAGCAGCTCCGCCGGGTCCCAAGAGACCCAGTACTTC; CDR3aa: CASSSAGSQETQYF
d_gene: -; j_gene: TRBJ1-6; abundance: -; v_gene: TRBV5-4; CDR3nt: TGTGCCAGCAGCTTGCTGAATTCACCCCTCCACTTT; CDR3aa: CASSLLNSPLHF
d_gene: TRBD2; j_gene: TRBJ2-1; abundance: once; v_gene: TRBV4-1; CDR3nt: TGCGCCAGCAGCCAAGATGGTAGCGGGGGCTACTACAATGAGCAGTTCTTC; CDR3aa: CASSQDGSGGYYNEQFF
d_gene: TRBD1; j_gene: TRBJ2-4; abundance: -; v_gene: TRBV12-3/TRBV12-4; CDR3nt: TGTGCCGTACAGACAGGGAGCAACATTCAGTACTTC; CDR3aa: CAVQTGSNIQYF
d_gene: TRBD1; j_gene: TRBJ1-4; abundance: once; v_gene: TRBV5-1; CDR3nt: TGCGCCAGCAGCCTCCGACAGGGAGAAAAACTGTTTTTT; CDR3aa: CASSLRQGEKLFF
d_gene: -; j_gene: TRBJ1-2; abundance: -; v_gene: TRBV28; CDR3nt: TGTGCCAGCAGATCGACCAGGGGTGGCGGCTATGGCTACACCTTC; CDR3aa: CASRSTRGGGYGYTF
d_gene: -; j_gene: TRBJ1-2; abundance: once; v_gene: TRBV18; CDR3nt: TGTGCCAGCTCACCACAGGGCAGCCAGCGGGGTTATGGCTACACCTTC; CDR3aa: CASSPQGSQRGYGYTF
d_gene: TRBD2; j_gene: TRBJ2-3; abundance: -; v_gene: TRBV10-1; CDR3nt: TGCGCCAGCAGTGAGTCGACGGGGGGGACAGATACGCAGTATTTT; CDR3aa: CASSESTGGTDTQYF
d_gene: TRBD2; j_gene: TRBJ2-5; abundance: -; v_gene: TRBV18; CDR3nt: TGTGCCAGCTCACCTCTAGCGGGGGGCCCCCCCTGGGAGACCCAGTACTTC; CDR3aa: CASSPLAGGPPWETQYF
d_gene: TRBD2; j_gene: TRBJ2-1; abundance: -; v_gene: TRBV4-1; CDR3nt: TGCGCCAGCAGCCAACTTAGCGGGGAAATTGATGAGCAGTTCTTC; CDR3aa: CASSQLSGEIDEQFF
d_gene: -; j_gene: TRBJ2-7; abundance: -; v_gene: TRBV9; CDR3nt: TGTGCCAGCAGCGTAGGCCCTAGCGCGAGCTACGAGCAGTACTTC; CDR3aa: CASSVGPSASYEQYF
d_gene: TRBD2; j_gene: TRBJ2-5; abundance: -; v_gene: TRBV5-1; CDR3nt: TGCGCCAGCAGCTTGAGTTTGACTAGCGGGAATGTTATACAAGAGACCCAGTACTTC; CDR3aa: CASSLSLTSGNVIQETQYF
d_gene: -; j_gene: TRBJ1-4; abundance: -; v_gene: TRBV14; CDR3nt: TGTGCCAGCAGCCAAGATCGTGGGGGCGACAGTGAAAAACTGTTTTTT; CDR3aa: CASSQDRGGDSEKLFF
d_gene: -; j_gene: TRBJ1-4; abundance: -; v_gene: TRBV2; CDR3nt: TGTGCCAGCAGTGAAAAGGGGTTGGGTGAAAAACTGTTTTTT; CDR3aa: CASSEKGLGEKLFF
d_gene: -; j_gene: TRBJ1-1; abundance: -; v_gene: TRBV4-2; CDR3nt: TGTGCCAGCAGCCACCTCACCTCGGAGTGGAACACTGAAGCTTTCTTT; CDR3aa: CASSHLTSEWNTEAFF
d_gene: -; j_gene: TRBJ1-4; abundance: -; v_gene: TRBV6-6; CDR3nt: TGTGCCAGCAGCCACCCCGCTTGGCGGGATAATGAAAAACTGTTTTTT; CDR3aa: CASSHPAWRDNEKLFF
d_gene: TRBD2; j_gene: TRBJ2-1; abundance: -; v_gene: TRBV7-9; CDR3nt: TGTGCCAGCGTGAAGCGGGGGGCTGAGCAGTTCTTC; CDR3aa: CASVKRGAEQFF
d_gene: -; j_gene: TRBJ1-1; abundance: -; v_gene: TRBV15; CDR3nt: TGTGCCACCAGCAGAGATCGAAACTCTGAAGCTTTCTTT; CDR3aa: CATSRDRNSEAFF
d_gene: -; j_gene: TRBJ2-3; abundance: -; v_gene: TRBV5-5; CDR3nt: TGTGCCAGCAGCCTGGCCGGGGATGCGCAGTATTTT; CDR3aa: CASSLAGDAQYF
d_gene: TRBD1; j_gene: TRBJ2-1; abundance: -; v_gene: TRBV2; CDR3nt: TGTGCCAGCAGCCGACAGGGGGCGGTCAGTGATGAGCAGTTCTTC; CDR3aa: CASSRQGAVSDEQFF
d_gene: TRBD2; j_gene: TRBJ2-5; abundance: -; v_gene: TRBV4-2; CDR3nt: TGTGCCAGCAGCCAAACTAGCGGGAGCCAAGAGACCCAGTACTTC; CDR3aa: CASSQTSGSQETQYF
d_gene: TRBD1; j_gene: TRBJ1-2; abundance: -; v_gene: TRBV6-1; CDR3nt: TGTGCCAGCAGTGATGACAGGGCCTATGGCTACACCTTC; CDR3aa: CASSDDRAYGYTF
d_gene: TRBD1; j_gene: TRBJ1-2; abundance: -; v_gene: TRBV3-1/TRBV3-2; CDR3nt: TGTGCCAGCAGCCAAGCGGTCGACAGGGTTCGTCATGGCTACACCTTC; CDR3aa: CASSQAVDRVRHGYTF
d_gene: -; j_gene: TRBJ2-7; abundance: -; v_gene: TRBV27; CDR3nt: TGTGCCAGCAGTTCGGCTCCCGGGACTGGCTACGAGCAGTACTTC; CDR3aa: CASSSAPGTGYEQYF
d_gene: -; j_gene: TRBJ1-2; abundance: -; v_gene: TRBV7-2; CDR3nt: TGTGCCAGCAGCCCCCTCGGGTGGTCAGCTAACTATGGCTACACCTTC; CDR3aa: CASSPLGWSANYGYTF
d_gene: TRBD2; j_gene: TRBJ2-2; abundance: -; v_gene: TRBV4-2; CDR3nt: TGTGCCAGCAGCCAAGATCGACTAGCGGACGGGGAGCTGTTTTTT; CDR3aa: CASSQDRLADGELFF
d_gene: TRBD2; j_gene: TRBJ2-7; abundance: -; v_gene: TRBV3-1/TRBV3-2; CDR3nt: TGTGCCAGCAGCTCATTCCGGGACTATAGCTACGAGCAGTACTTC; CDR3aa: CASSSFRDYSYEQYF
d_gene: -; j_gene: TRBJ2-6; abundance: -; v_gene: TRBV6-5; CDR3nt: TGTGCCAGCAGGCAGGGCTCAGGGGCCAACGTCCTGACTTTC; CDR3aa: CASRQGSGANVLTF
d_gene: -; j_gene: TRBJ2-5; abundance: few; v_gene: TRBV25-1; CDR3nt: TGTGCCAGCAGTGCGCAAGAGACCCAGTACTTC; CDR3aa: CASSAQETQYF
d_gene: -; j_gene: TRBJ1-1; abundance: -; v_gene: TRBV18; CDR3nt: TGTGCCAGCTCAAAACTACAGGGTGCTGAAGCTTTCTTT; CDR3aa: CASSKLQGAEAFF
d_gene: -; j_gene: TRBJ1-2; abundance: -; v_gene: TRBV2; CDR3nt: TGTGCCAGTCAGGGGTCGGATGGCTACACCTTC; CDR3aa: CASQGSDGYTF
d_gene: TRBD2; j_gene: TRBJ2-1; abundance: -; v_gene: TRBV9; CDR3nt: TGTGCCAGCAGTCTTGCGGGGGGGCTCAATGAGCAGTTCTTC; CDR3aa: CASSLAGGLNEQFF
d_gene: TRBD2; j_gene: TRBJ2-2; abundance: -; v_gene: TRBV7-7; CDR3nt: TGTGCCAGCAGCCCCAGACTAGCGGGGGGCCGGGTGACCGGGGAGCTGTTTTTT; CDR3aa: CASSPRLAGGRVTGELFF
d_gene: TRBD1; j_gene: TRBJ1-2; abundance: -; v_gene: TRBV2; CDR3nt: TGTGCCGGGGGACAGGCGGTGGGTGGCTACACCTTC; CDR3aa: CAGGQAVGGYTF
d_gene: -; j_gene: TRBJ2-5; abundance: -; v_gene: TRBV3-1/TRBV3-2; CDR3nt: TGTGCCAGCAGCCAAGAGAGAAGGGGGAAAGAGACCCAGTACTTC; CDR3aa: CASSQERRGKETQYF
d_gene: -; j_gene: TRBJ2-5; abundance: -; v_gene: TRBV5-4; CDR3nt: TGTGCCAGCAGCTCGGAGGGTTTGGAAGAGACCCAGTACTTC; CDR3aa: CASSSEGLEETQYF
d_gene: TRBD1; j_gene: TRBJ1-2; abundance: -; v_gene: TRBV9; CDR3nt: TGTGCCAGCAGCGTCCGGGACAGGGATGGCTACACCTTC; CDR3aa: CASSVRDRDGYTF
d_gene: TRBD2; j_gene: TRBJ2-5; abundance: -; v_gene: TRBV3-1/TRBV3-2; CDR3nt: TGTGCCAGCAGTCAAGGGACTAGCGGGGGGCCCATTAAGACCCAGTACTTC; CDR3aa: CASSQGTSGGPIKTQYF
d_gene: -; j_gene: TRBJ2-5; abundance: -; v_gene: TRBV12-2; CDR3nt: TGTGCAAGTCGCTCTGCGTTGGGCGGGGGCCAAGAGACCCAGTACTTC; CDR3aa: CASRSALGGGQETQYF
d_gene: TRBD2; j_gene: TRBJ2-4; abundance: -; v_gene: TRBV5-1; CDR3nt: TGCGCCAGCAGCCGGTTGGGTAGCGGGTACAAAAACATTCAGTACTTC; CDR3aa: CASSRLGSGYKNIQYF
d_gene: -; j_gene: TRBJ2-7; abundance: -; v_gene: TRBV27; CDR3nt: TGTGCCAGCAGTTTGAATGACCGGGTCGAGCAGTACTTC; CDR3aa: CASSLNDRVEQYF
d_gene: TRBD2; j_gene: TRBJ2-7; abundance: -; v_gene: TRBV3-1/TRBV3-2; CDR3nt: TGTGCCAGCAGCCAAGCTGGCGGGGGGCTTTCCTACGAGCAGTACTTC; CDR3aa: CASSQAGGGLSYEQYF
d_gene: -; j_gene: TRBJ1-2; abundance: -; v_gene: TRBV7-9; CDR3nt: TGTGCCAGCAGCTTAAACAGGGATGGCTACACCTTC; CDR3aa: CASSLNRDGYTF
d_gene: TRBD1; j_gene: TRBJ2-3; abundance: -; v_gene: TRBV5-1; CDR3nt: TGCGCCAGCAGCGTAACAGGGGGAATAAGCACAGATACGCAGTATTTT; CDR3aa: CASSVTGGISTDTQYF
d_gene: -; j_gene: TRBJ1-2; abundance: -; v_gene: TRBV5-1; CDR3nt: TGCGCCAGCAGCCTGGCAGGGTACTATGGCTACACCTTC; CDR3aa: CASSLAGYYGYTF
d_gene: -; j_gene: TRBJ2-3; abundance: -; v_gene: TRBV6-5; CDR3nt: TGTGCCAGCAGTCCCCCCGGCGGGAGCACAGATACGCAGTATTTT; CDR3aa: CASSPPGGSTDTQYF
d_gene: TRBD2; j_gene: TRBJ2-3; abundance: -; v_gene: TRBV27; CDR3nt: TGTGCCAGCAGTTTTCTAGCGGGGTTAGTAGATACGCAGTATTTT; CDR3aa: CASSFLAGLVDTQYF
d_gene: TRBD1; j_gene: TRBJ1-2; abundance: many; v_gene: TRBV2; CDR3nt: TGTGCCAGCAAGACAGGGGCCAACTATGGCTACACCTTC; CDR3aa: CASKTGANYGYTF
d_gene: TRBD1; j_gene: TRBJ2-1; abundance: -; v_gene: TRBV9; CDR3nt: TGTGCCAGCAGCGCCGGACAGGGCTCCTACAATGAGCAGTTCTTC; CDR3aa: CASSAGQGSYNEQFF
d_gene: -; j_gene: TRBJ1-4; abundance: -; v_gene: TRBV7-9; CDR3nt: TGTGCCAGCAGCTCAGGGTTTAATGAAAAACTGTTTTTT; CDR3aa: CASSSGFNEKLFF
d_gene: TRBD1; j_gene: TRBJ1-5; abundance: -; v_gene: TRBV6-2/TRBV6-3; CDR3nt: TGTGCCAGCAGTTACTCGAGGAGTACAGGGGTGGGACAGCCCCAGCATTTT; CDR3aa: CASSYSRSTGVGQPQHF
d_gene: -; j_gene: TRBJ2-3; abundance: -; v_gene: TRBV27; CDR3nt: TGTGCCAGCAGTTTATCACACACAGATACGCAGTATTTT; CDR3aa: CASSLSHTDTQYF
d_gene: -; j_gene: TRBJ2-7; abundance: -; v_gene: TRBV11-3; CDR3nt: TGTGCCAGCAGCCAAGATACTGGCTACGAGCAGTACTTC; CDR3aa: CASSQDTGYEQYF